This entry lists 29 T cell receptor beta chains sequenced from one sample in a study of T cell responses to AZD1222 COVID-19 vaccine. Repertoires were generated with immunoSEQ multiplex PCR, while TCRdb's copy carries only in-frame clones and drops some. The sample carries 150,000 or so clones, just under 95% recorded once. Specimen: peripheral blood, collected on day 0 of AZD1222 vaccination. The receptors shown here come from an adult in good health.

CDR3 DNA: TGTGCCAGCAGTTGGGACACAGGGAACGGTTTAGAGCAGTACTTC. It yields the protein CASSWDTGNGLEQYF. The chain joins TRBV6-5 to TRBJ2-7; D is perhaps TRBD1 (6 bases). The CDR3 loop spans 15 amino acids. Germline values: CDR1 MNHEY, CDR2 SVGAGI. Trimming pared 4 bases from V and 7 bases from J, leaving 20 bases between.

This clone is a singleton in its sample. The rearrangement joins TRBV6-1 to TRBJ1-1; 7 bases are shared with TRBD1. Germline CDR1 and CDR2: MNHNS and SASEGT. The length of the CDR3 is 14 residues. The V gene end was trimmed by 1 base and the J gene end by 6 bases; junction bases not matched to a gene: 5. The CDR3 protein is CASSEVGRGSEAFF. Written as DNA, the CDR3 is TGTGCCAGCAGTGAAGTAGGCAGGGGGTCTGAAGCTTTCTTT.

The gene calls are TRBV19 and TRBJ1-5; TRBD1 is a possible D gene (5 bases). Germline V lookup: CDR1 LNHDA, CDR2 SQIVND (reference sequence). V gave up 5 bases and J gave up 0 bases, with 14 bases separating them. CDR3 size: 16 residues. The CDR3 sequence: CASSQFGTYSNQPQHF. In DNA form, the CDR3 reads TGTGCCAGTAGTCAATTCGGGACCTATAGCAATCAGCCCCAGCATTTT.

The chain joins TRBV2 to TRBJ2-2; D gene ambiguous. The CDR3 is made up of 12 amino acids. Per the germline V gene, CDR1 is SNHLY and CDR2 is FYNNEI. The V end lost 5 bases, the J end lost 9 bases, and 10 bases lay between the germline ends. The CDR3 nucleotides are TGTGCCAGCAGTCTCGGTGGACGGGAGCTGTTTTTT. Protein: CASSLGGRELFF.

This clone was found once. The chain is built from TRBV19 and TRBJ1-1; 10 nucleotides line up with TRBD1. CDR3 size: 21 residues. Germline CDR1 LNHDA, CDR2 SQIVND (reference sequence). J lost 2 bases, V lost 7 bases, and 25 bases had no gene match. CDR3 sequence reads: CASIPRAGPGQGPRGNTEAFF. CDR3 coding DNA: TGTGCCAGTATCCCACGTGCCGGACCGGGACAGGGGCCCAGAGGTAACACTGAAGCTTTCTTT.

The chain joins TRBV3-1 (or the pseudogene TRBV3-2) to TRBJ1-1; no definite D call. The V gene lost 4 bases and the J gene lost 1 base, with 13 bases spanning the gap. CDR3 length: 15 amino acids. Germline CDR1 is LGHDT and CDR2 is YNNKEL (reference sequence). CDR3 sequence: CASSPTMDPNTEAFF. The CDR3 DNA is TGTGCCAGCAGCCCCACCATGGACCCGAACACTGAAGCTTTCTTT.

The gene calls are TRBV25-1 and TRBJ1-2; possibly TRBD1 for D (6 bases). Germline values: CDR1 MGHDK, CDR2 SYGVNS. The V end was cut by 3 bases, the J end by 6 bases, with 14 bases between. The CDR3 is made up of 14 amino acids. CDR3 DNA: TGTGCCAGCAGTGAGGGGGCTCGTGTGGATGGCTACACCTTC. This codes for CASSEGARVDGYTF.

The chain has TRBV7-8 and TRBJ2-1; tentative D call: TRBD1 (6 bases). Trimming cost V 2 bases and J 5 bases, with 10 bases left between them. Per germline, CDR1 SGHVS and CDR2 FQNEAQ. The CDR3 extends over 14 amino acids. The CDR3 reads CASSLLQGHNEQFF. The CDR3 nucleotides are TGTGCCAGCAGCTTACTCCAGGGGCACAATGAGCAGTTCTTC.

V usage is TRBV30 and J usage is TRBJ1-3; tentative D call: TRBD1 (6 bases). The CDR3 covers 19 residues. Germline loops: CDR1 GTSNPN, CDR2 SVGIG (reference sequence). Trimming shortened V by 0 bases and J by 0 bases, and 21 bases separated the two germline ends. CDR3 DNA sequence: TGTGCCTGGAGTGTAGGCAGGGGAATCATTATCGACTCTGGAAACACCATATATTTT. It encodes CAWSVGRGIIIDSGNTIYF.

V is TRBV6-4 and J is TRBJ2-3, with 10 bases aligning to TRBD2. The CDR3 loop spans 15 amino acids. The ends lost 4 bases at V and 1 base at J; junction bases unmatched: 2. Germline values: CDR1 MRHNA, CDR2 SNTAGT. The CDR3 DNA sequence: TGTGCCAGCAGTGCTCTAGCGGGGGGCACAGATACGCAGTATTTT. Amino acids: CASSALAGGTDTQYF.

The chain carries TRBV7-2 and TRBJ2-2; 13 bases align to TRBD2. The CDR3 loop spans 16 amino acids. V trimming: 4 bases; J trimming: 6 bases; junction bases outside the gene matches: 5. Germline V CDR1 and CDR2: SGHTA, FQGNSA. CDR3 sequence reads: CASSSTSGGVPGELFF. The CDR3 DNA follows: TGTGCCAGCAGCTCCACTAGCGGGGGGGTTCCCGGGGAGCTGTTTTTT.

This chain uses TRBV6-5 with TRBJ1-4; 12 nucleotides agree with TRBD1. Germline V lookup: CDR1 MNHEY, CDR2 SVGAGI. This CDR3 spans 15 amino acids. With 0 bases clipped from V and 7 bases from J, the junction kept 0 bases outside the gene matches. The CDR3 is CASSYSGQGAEKLFF. The DNA for the CDR3 is TGTGCCAGCAGTTACTCGGGACAGGGGGCTGAAAAACTGTTTTTT.

This chain's CDR3 is CASSQAGWMSPLHF. The CDR3 DNA sequence: TGCGCCAGCAGCCAGGCAGGGTGGATGTCACCCCTCCACTTT. The chain has TRBV5-1 and TRBJ1-6; TRBD1 might be the D (5 bases). CDR3 length: 14 amino acids. In germline, CDR1 is SGHRS, CDR2 YFSETQ. With 4 bases removed from V and 10 bases from J, the gap between germline ends came to 15 bases.

The J gene is TRBJ2-7, the V gene TRBV11-2; D perhaps matches TRBD2 (5 bases). From germline, CDR1 is SGHAT and CDR2 FQNNGV. There are 16 residues in the CDR3. Trimming pared 4 bases from V and 2 bases from J, leaving 18 bases between. The CDR3 reads CASSSFALRTPYEQYF. The CDR3 region has the DNA TGTGCCAGCAGCTCCTTCGCCCTTAGGACTCCCTACGAGCAGTACTTC. Based on the CDR3 plus reference TRBV11-2 and TRBJ2-7, the full variable domain is EAGVAQSPRYKIIEKRQSVAFWCNPISGHATLYWYQQILGQGPKLLIQFQNNGVVDDSQLPKDRFSAERLKGVDSTLKIQPAKLEDSAVYLCASSSFALRTPYEQYFGPGTRLTVT.

This clone has a single count. V usage is TRBV18 and J usage is TRBJ1-1; a weak D match, TRBD1 (5 bases). The CDR3 sequence is 15 residues long. Germline lookup yields CDR1 KGHSH and CDR2 LQKENI. Trimming removed 3 bases at V and 5 bases at J, with 16 bases between. CDR3 loop: CASSPAGQGGTEAFF. The CDR3 DNA reads TGTGCCAGCTCACCGGCCGGCCAGGGTGGGACTGAAGCTTTCTTT.

The rearrangement uses TRBV2 and TRBJ2-3; tentatively, D is TRBD1 or TRBD2 (5 bases each). The germline V gene has CDR1 SNHLY and CDR2 FYNNEI. The CDR3 runs 14 residues. V was cut by 6 bases and J by 0 bases, with 10 bases left in between. The CDR3 sequence is CASSRDASTDTQYF. The CDR3 DNA follows: TGTGCCAGCAGCAGGGACGCTAGCACAGATACGCAGTATTTT.

The chain links TRBV18 to TRBJ2-1; D tentatively reads TRBD1 or TRBD2 (5 bases each). The CDR3 runs 12 residues. CDR1 and CDR2 from the germline V gene are KGHSH and LQKENI. Deletions cut 3 bases from V and 9 bases from J, with 9 bases between. The CDR3 spells CASSPGVSEQFF. CDR3 coding DNA: TGTGCCAGCTCACCGGGGGTCAGTGAGCAGTTCTTC.

A single count supports this clone. V usage is TRBV7-9 and J usage is TRBJ1-1, with 7 bases aligning to TRBD1. In germline, CDR1 is SEHNR, CDR2 FQNEAQ (reference sequence). This CDR3 comprises 11 residues. Losses at the gene ends were 5 bases for V and 13 bases for J; bases not matched to a gene: 7. DNA for the CDR3: TGTGCCAGCAGCGGAGACAGGGTTGGTTTCTTT. Residues: CASSGDRVGFF. Combining the CDR3 with reference TRBV7-9 and TRBJ1-1 gives the whole variable domain DTGVSQNPRHKITKRGQNVTFRCDPISEHNRLYWYRQTLGQGPEFLTYFQNEAQLEKSRLLSDRFSAERPKGSFSTLEIQRTEQGDSAMYLCASSGDRVGFFGQGTRLTVV.

V and J are TRBV5-6 and TRBJ1-1, with TRBD1 as a possible D gene (6 bases). This CDR3 has 16 amino acids. The V gene's germline CDR1 is SGHDT and CDR2 YYEEEE. The ends were cut back, 4 bases at V and 6 bases at J, with 22 bases in the middle. The CDR3 here is CASSPMGGAIMPEAFF. CDR3 DNA: TGTGCCAGCAGCCCCATGGGGGGGGCGATCATGCCTGAAGCTTTCTTT.

This clone has a single count. The CDR3 region is CAWSAGGRPPLHF. CDR3 sequence (DNA): TGTGCCTGGAGCGCCGGGGGGCGTCCACCCCTCCACTTT. V is TRBV30 and J is TRBJ1-6; D may be TRBD1 (6 bases). This CDR3 has 13 residues. V dropped 3 bases and J dropped 11 bases, with 14 bases sitting between them. Germline V lookup: CDR1 GTSNPN, CDR2 SVGIG (reference sequence).

This clone was counted only a few times. The rearrangement joins TRBV4-2 to TRBJ2-5; D may be TRBD1 or TRBD2 (5 bases each). V gave up 0 bases and J gave up 4 bases, with 24 bases separating them. The CDR3 is made up of 19 amino acids. Germline V gene lookup returns CDR1 LGHNA and CDR2 YNFKEQ. In DNA, the CDR3 is TGTGCCAGCAGCCAAGATTTGTGGCCGAGGCCGGGACGGCCAGAGACCCAGTACTTC. This translates into CASSQDLWPRPGRPETQYF.

V gene TRBV2 combines with J gene TRBJ1-1; D ambiguous. V was clipped by 6 bases and J by 5 bases, with 16 bases between them. Germline V gene data show CDR1 as SNHLY and CDR2 as FYNNEI. This CDR3 comprises 14 residues. The CDR3 loop is CASRLTGLGTEAFF. The CDR3 nucleotides read TGTGCCAGCAGGTTAACCGGACTTGGGACTGAAGCTTTCTTT.

J is TRBJ1-3 and V is TRBV14, with a possible D match to TRBD1 (5 bases). With 5 bases removed from V and 1 base from J, the gap between germline ends came to 24 bases. Germline CDR1 and CDR2: SGHDN and FVKESK. The CDR3 covers 19 residues. CDR3 DNA: TGTGCCAGCAGCGAAGGGGCTTCTTGGGGAACCACTTCTGGAAACACCATATATTTT. Amino acid sequence: CASSEGASWGTTSGNTIYF.

V gene TRBV5-4 combines with J gene TRBJ1-6; D possibly corresponds to TRBD1 (6 bases). The V and J ends lost 4 bases and 6 bases respectively, with 17 bases between them. This CDR3 spans 16 amino acids. Germline V lookup: CDR1 SGHNT, CDR2 YYREEE (reference sequence). The CDR3 DNA reads as TGTGCCAGCAGCAGGGACACAAGTTCGGTTAATTCACCCCTCCACTTT. Translating it yields CASSRDTSSVNSPLHF. The variable domain in full, with the rest retrieved from reference TRBV5-4 and TRBJ1-6, is ETGVTQSPTHLIKTRGQQVTLRCSSQSGHNTVSWYQQALGQGPQFIFQYYREEENGRGNFPPRFSGLQFPNYSSELNVNALELDDSALYLCASSRDTSSVNSPLHFGNGTRLTVT.

The genes are TRBV19 and TRBJ1-5, with no clear D. This CDR3 comprises 15 residues. The germline V gene has CDR1 LNHDA and CDR2 SQIVND (reference sequence). V was cut by 3 bases and J by 5 bases, with 14 bases left in between. The CDR3: CASSIPLHGDQPQHF. The CDR3 nucleotides read TGTGCCAGTAGTATCCCGTTGCATGGGGATCAGCCCCAGCATTTT.

The table lists this clone with a count of one. The chain couples TRBV7-8 to TRBJ2-2; D gene unclear. Germline CDR1 reads SGHVS; CDR2 reads FQNEAQ. This CDR3 region has 11 residues. V lost 5 bases, J lost 5 bases, and 3 bases lay in between. The CDR3 protein is CASSQTGELFF. In nucleotides, the CDR3 is TGTGCCAGCAGCCAAACCGGGGAGCTGTTTTTT.

This rearrangement joins TRBV5-1 to TRBJ1-6; D remains unclear. CDR3 length: 14 residues. Trimming cost V 2 bases and J 8 bases, with 11 bases left between them. CDR1 SGHRS and CDR2 YFSETQ come from the germline V gene. The CDR3 coding sequence is TGCGCCAGCAGCTTCGACAACCCCCATTCACCCCTCCACTTT. Translation: CASSFDNPHSPLHF.

The CDR3 loop is CASSDGTARSYNEQFF. As DNA, the CDR3 is TGTGCCAGCAGTGACGGGACAGCCCGCTCCTACAATGAGCAGTTCTTC. This chain connects TRBV28 to TRBJ2-1; 7 positions agree with TRBD1. The germline gives CDR1 MDHEN, CDR2 SYDVKM. This CDR3 contains 16 residues. V lost 5 bases, J lost 0 bases, and 7 bases stayed unmatched.

The chain uses TRBV18 and TRBJ2-5; tentative D call: TRBD2 (6 bases). The germline V gene has CDR1 KGHSH and CDR2 LQKENI. V shed 6 bases and J shed 1 base, with 12 bases lying between them. CDR3 length equals 14 residues. The CDR3, as DNA: TGTGCCAGCTCCCCGGAGGAGGGCCAAGAGACCCAGTACTTC. The encoded protein is CASSPEEGQETQYF.